These T cell receptor beta chains were read from a single sample in a study of human T cells and chemical hapten exposure. MiXCR was run by TCRdb on the RACE reads, yielding one entry per CDR3 protein. In the table there are 45,000 or so distinct CDR3 sequences, approximately 4.8% of which are singletons. Sequenced input: whole blood. The receptors were gathered from a human donor in good health. Some clones in this sample may be carry-over from other donors' samples. Each CDR3 is given with its conserved first and last residue. Each record gives: clone size, V gene, J gene, D gene, CDR3 protein, CDR3 DNA. A D gene is named only where the DNA matches it firmly. Part of the rows lack a size; the others show once, few, many or a class for expanded clones.

abundance: few
v_gene: TRBV11-2
j_gene: TRBJ2-3
d_gene: -
CDR3aa: CASSRRRQTTDTQYF
CDR3nt: TGTGCCAGCAGCCGCCGAAGGCAGACCACAGATACGCAGTATTTT

abundance: -
v_gene: TRBV11-2
j_gene: TRBJ2-2
d_gene: TRBD2
CDR3aa: CASSPRTSGGNTGELFF
CDR3nt: TGTGCCAGCAGCCCCCGGACTAGCGGGGGAAACACCGGGGAGCTGTTTTTT

abundance: few
v_gene: TRBV28
j_gene: TRBJ2-1
d_gene: -
CDR3aa: CASSEVAAPPGNEQFF
CDR3nt: TGTGCCAGCAGTGAAGTTGCGGCCCCACCGGGGAATGAGCAGTTCTTC

abundance: many
v_gene: TRBV20-1
j_gene: TRBJ2-7
d_gene: -
CDR3aa: CSARGRFGEQYF
CDR3nt: TGCAGTGCTAGGGGGAGGTTCGGCGAGCAGTACTTC

abundance: many
v_gene: TRBV27
j_gene: TRBJ2-3
d_gene: -
CDR3aa: CASSSTDTQYF
CDR3nt: TGTGCCAGCAGTTCCACAGATACGCAGTATTTT

abundance: -
v_gene: TRBV7-9
j_gene: TRBJ1-5
d_gene: TRBD1
CDR3aa: CASSSSTGLIDQPQHF
CDR3nt: TGTGCCAGCAGCTCATCGACAGGGTTGATTGATCAGCCCCAGCATTTT

abundance: -
v_gene: TRBV27
j_gene: TRBJ2-1
d_gene: -
CDR3aa: CASTLSQIGYNEQFF
CDR3nt: TGTGCCAGCACCCTTTCACAGATTGGGTACAATGAGCAGTTCTTC

abundance: many
v_gene: TRBV18
j_gene: TRBJ2-7
d_gene: TRBD2
CDR3aa: CASSPPISGRSRF
CDR3nt: TGTGCCAGCTCACCACCTATTAGCGGGAGAAGTAGGTTC

abundance: -
v_gene: TRBV6-5
j_gene: TRBJ1-1
d_gene: -
CDR3aa: CASSYVAGAMNTEAFF
CDR3nt: TGTGCCAGCAGTTACGTCGCAGGGGCAATGAACACTGAAGCTTTCTTT

abundance: many
v_gene: TRBV2
j_gene: TRBJ1-4
d_gene: -
CDR3aa: CASSRTRTGPTNEKLFF
CDR3nt: TGTGCCAGCAGTAGGACCCGGACTGGCCCAACTAATGAAAAACTGTTTTTT

abundance: many
v_gene: TRBV20-1
j_gene: TRBJ2-5
d_gene: -
CDR3aa: CSATRETQYF
CDR3nt: TGCAGTGCTACTCGGGAGACCCAGTACTTC

abundance: -
v_gene: TRBV27
j_gene: TRBJ2-4
d_gene: -
CDR3aa: CASTRRNGFGNIQYF
CDR3nt: TGTGCCAGCACCAGACGTAATGGGTTTGGGAACATTCAGTACTTC

abundance: -
v_gene: TRBV28
j_gene: TRBJ1-2
d_gene: TRBD1
CDR3aa: CASINGQGVGGYTF
CDR3nt: TGTGCCAGCATCAACGGACAGGGGGTTGGTGGCTACACCTTC

abundance: many
v_gene: TRBV6-6
j_gene: TRBJ1-6
d_gene: -
CDR3aa: CATRHPQAPNSPLHF
CDR3nt: TGTGCCACCCGACACCCCCAGGCCCCAAATTCACCCCTCCACTTT

abundance: -
v_gene: TRBV7-3
j_gene: TRBJ2-3
d_gene: -
CDR3aa: CASSLTRVSTDTQYF
CDR3nt: TGTGCCAGCAGCTTAACCCGCGTAAGCACAGATACGCAGTATTTT

abundance: few
v_gene: TRBV5-1
j_gene: TRBJ2-3
d_gene: TRBD1
CDR3aa: CASASQSGQSTDTQYF
CDR3nt: TGCGCCAGCGCCTCCCAATCGGGACAGAGCACAGATACGCAGTATTTT

abundance: many
v_gene: TRBV5-6
j_gene: TRBJ2-6
d_gene: -
CDR3aa: CASSSTGRYSGANVLTF
CDR3nt: TGTGCCAGCAGCTCGACCGGACGGTACTCTGGGGCCAACGTCCTGACTTTC

abundance: many
v_gene: TRBV7-3
j_gene: TRBJ2-1
d_gene: -
CDR3aa: CASSLRMGNEQFF
CDR3nt: TGTGCCAGCAGCTTAAGAATGGGAAATGAGCAGTTCTTC

abundance: many
v_gene: TRBV12-3/TRBV12-4
j_gene: TRBJ1-5
d_gene: TRBD1
CDR3aa: CASRRLTGTGDGPQHF
CDR3nt: TGTGCCAGCAGACGACTTACCGGGACAGGTGACGGTCCCCAGCATTTT

abundance: many
v_gene: TRBV20-1
j_gene: TRBJ2-3
d_gene: -
CDR3aa: CSARISSSFTDTQYF
CDR3nt: TGCAGTGCTAGGATTTCTAGCTCTTTTACAGATACGCAGTATTTT

abundance: -
v_gene: TRBV11-2
j_gene: TRBJ2-5
d_gene: TRBD2
CDR3aa: CASSSRGPSGPETQYF
CDR3nt: TGTGCCAGCAGCTCCCGAGGCCCTAGCGGTCCAGAGACCCAGTACTTC

abundance: many
v_gene: TRBV5-1
j_gene: TRBJ2-1
d_gene: TRBD2
CDR3aa: CASSSNLASGPSSYNEQFF
CDR3nt: TGCGCCAGCAGCTCAAACTTGGCTAGCGGGCCGAGCTCCTACAATGAGCAGTTCTTC

abundance: many
v_gene: TRBV7-2
j_gene: TRBJ1-4
d_gene: -
CDR3aa: CASSSRDGDEKLFF
CDR3nt: TGTGCCAGCAGCTCCCGGGACGGGGATGAAAAACTGTTTTTT

abundance: many
v_gene: TRBV20-1
j_gene: TRBJ1-5
d_gene: TRBD1
CDR3aa: CSTGQKQDQPQHF
CDR3nt: TGCAGTACGGGACAGAAACAGGATCAGCCCCAGCATTTT

abundance: many
v_gene: TRBV7-8
j_gene: TRBJ2-2
d_gene: TRBD2
CDR3aa: CASSLFGGSQAGELFF
CDR3nt: TGTGCCAGCAGCTTGTTCGGGGGGTCCCAGGCGGGGGAGCTGTTTTTT

abundance: many
v_gene: TRBV28
j_gene: TRBJ2-6
d_gene: TRBD1
CDR3aa: CASSSRGPGANVLTF
CDR3nt: TGTGCCAGCAGTTCCAGGGGGCCTGGGGCCAACGTCCTGACTTTC

abundance: -
v_gene: TRBV6-6
j_gene: TRBJ2-3
d_gene: TRBD2
CDR3aa: CASSRPRQDPSGREGTDTQYF
CDR3nt: TGTGCCAGCAGTCGACCCCGCCAGGACCCTAGCGGGAGGGAGGGCACAGATACGCAGTATTTT

abundance: few
v_gene: TRBV9
j_gene: TRBJ2-1
d_gene: -
CDR3aa: CASSVGGPAGEQFF
CDR3nt: TGTGCCAGCAGCGTAGGAGGTCCGGCCGGTGAGCAGTTCTTC

abundance: few
v_gene: TRBV27
j_gene: TRBJ2-3
d_gene: -
CDR3aa: CVSRRGEDTQYF
CDR3nt: TGTGTTAGTAGGAGGGGTGAAGATACGCAGTATTTT

abundance: many
v_gene: TRBV28
j_gene: TRBJ2-7
d_gene: -
CDR3aa: CASLASDYEQYF
CDR3nt: TGTGCCAGCTTAGCTTCCGACTACGAGCAGTACTTC

abundance: many
v_gene: TRBV15
j_gene: TRBJ2-7
d_gene: -
CDR3aa: CATSRDSGDYEQYF
CDR3nt: TGTGCCACCAGCAGAGATTCGGGGGACTACGAGCAGTACTTC

abundance: many
v_gene: TRBV6-6
j_gene: TRBJ2-3
d_gene: TRBD2
CDR3aa: CASSYSPPGLAADTQYF
CDR3nt: TGTGCCAGCAGTTACTCCCCCCCGGGACTAGCGGCGGATACGCAGTATTTT

abundance: -
v_gene: TRBV5-1
j_gene: TRBJ2-6
d_gene: TRBD2
CDR3aa: CASSFFLAGGPSGANVLTF
CDR3nt: TGCGCCAGCAGCTTTTTCCTAGCGGGAGGGCCATCTGGGGCCAACGTCCTGACTTTC

abundance: -
v_gene: TRBV11-1
j_gene: TRBJ2-3
d_gene: TRBD2
CDR3aa: CASSPGLVLDTQYF
CDR3nt: TGTGCCAGCAGCCCAGGACTAGTGTTAGATACGCAGTATTTT

abundance: many
v_gene: TRBV7-8
j_gene: TRBJ1-1
d_gene: -
CDR3aa: CASSSQGFTEAFF
CDR3nt: TGTGCCAGCAGCTCCCAGGGTTTCACTGAAGCTTTCTTT

abundance: -
v_gene: TRBV12-5
j_gene: TRBJ2-1
d_gene: TRBD2
CDR3aa: CASGLRPLGTSGTDEQFF
CDR3nt: TGTGCTAGTGGTCTCCGTCCCCTTGGGACTAGCGGGACCGATGAGCAGTTCTTC

abundance: many
v_gene: TRBV21-1
j_gene: TRBJ2-7
d_gene: -
CDR3aa: CASSKEGDSGHEQYF
CDR3nt: TGTGCCAGCAGCAAAGAGGGGGACAGTGGCCACGAGCAGTACTTC

abundance: many
v_gene: TRBV7-9
j_gene: TRBJ1-5
d_gene: TRBD1
CDR3aa: CASSDRGQPQHF
CDR3nt: TGTGCCAGCAGCGACAGGGGTCAGCCCCAGCATTTT

abundance: many
v_gene: TRBV20-1
j_gene: TRBJ2-7
d_gene: -
CDR3aa: CSASPGRGQYF
CDR3nt: TGCAGTGCTAGTCCCGGGCGCGGGCAGTACTTC

abundance: many
v_gene: TRBV29-1
j_gene: TRBJ2-5
d_gene: -
CDR3aa: CSVWVLQETQYF
CDR3nt: TGCAGCGTCTGGGTCCTTCAAGAGACCCAGTACTTC

abundance: many
v_gene: TRBV28
j_gene: TRBJ1-2
d_gene: -
CDR3aa: CATTVSSNYGYTF
CDR3nt: TGTGCCACCACCGTGAGCAGCAACTATGGCTACACCTTC

abundance: -
v_gene: TRBV9
j_gene: TRBJ2-7
d_gene: TRBD1
CDR3aa: CASSVGDSSYEQYF
CDR3nt: TGTGCCAGCAGCGTCGGGGACAGTTCCTACGAGCAGTACTTC

abundance: few
v_gene: TRBV12-3/TRBV12-4
j_gene: TRBJ1-4
d_gene: -
CDR3aa: CASLGARNEKLFF
CDR3nt: TGTGCCAGCCTGGGGGCCCGGAACGAAAAACTGTTTTTT